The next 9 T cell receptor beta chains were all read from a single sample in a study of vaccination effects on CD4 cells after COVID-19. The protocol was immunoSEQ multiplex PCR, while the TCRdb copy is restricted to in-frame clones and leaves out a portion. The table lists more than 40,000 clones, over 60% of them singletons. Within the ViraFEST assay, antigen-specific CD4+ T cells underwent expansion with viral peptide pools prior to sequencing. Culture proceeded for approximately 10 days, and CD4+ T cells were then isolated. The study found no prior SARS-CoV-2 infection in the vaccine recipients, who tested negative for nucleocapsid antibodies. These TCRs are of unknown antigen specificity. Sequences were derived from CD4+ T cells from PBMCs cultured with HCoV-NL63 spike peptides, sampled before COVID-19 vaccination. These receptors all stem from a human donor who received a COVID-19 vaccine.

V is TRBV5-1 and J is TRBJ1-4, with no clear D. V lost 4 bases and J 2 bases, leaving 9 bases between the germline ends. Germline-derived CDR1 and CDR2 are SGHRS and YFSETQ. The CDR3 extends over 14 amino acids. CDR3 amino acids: CASSAGGTNEKLFF. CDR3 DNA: TGCGCCAGCAGCGCCGGTGGGACTAATGAAAAACTGTTTTTT.

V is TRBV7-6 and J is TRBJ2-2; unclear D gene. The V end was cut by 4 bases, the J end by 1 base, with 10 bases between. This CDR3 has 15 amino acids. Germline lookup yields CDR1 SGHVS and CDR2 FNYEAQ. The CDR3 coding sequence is TGTGCCAGCAGCTCCCAAACACAGAACACCGGGGAGCTGTTTTTT. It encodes CASSSQTQNTGELFF.

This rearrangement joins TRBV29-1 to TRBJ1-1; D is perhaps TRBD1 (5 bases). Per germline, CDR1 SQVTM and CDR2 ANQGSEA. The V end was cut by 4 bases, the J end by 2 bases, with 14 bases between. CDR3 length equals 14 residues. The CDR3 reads CSVAIREENTEAFF. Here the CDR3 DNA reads TGCAGCGTTGCAATCAGGGAGGAAAACACTGAAGCTTTCTTT.

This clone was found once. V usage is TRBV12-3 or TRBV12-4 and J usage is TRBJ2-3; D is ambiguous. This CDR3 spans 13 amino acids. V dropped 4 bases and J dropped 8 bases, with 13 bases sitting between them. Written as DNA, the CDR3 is TGTGCCAGCAGTTCCTCCGTTCTCCGTACGCAGTATTTT. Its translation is CASSSSVLRTQYF.

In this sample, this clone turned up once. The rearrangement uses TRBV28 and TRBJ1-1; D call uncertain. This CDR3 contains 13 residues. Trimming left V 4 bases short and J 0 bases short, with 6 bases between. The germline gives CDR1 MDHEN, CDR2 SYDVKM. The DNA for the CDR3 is TGTGCCAGCAGTTCGGACTTGAACACTGAAGCTTTCTTT. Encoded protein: CASSSDLNTEAFF.

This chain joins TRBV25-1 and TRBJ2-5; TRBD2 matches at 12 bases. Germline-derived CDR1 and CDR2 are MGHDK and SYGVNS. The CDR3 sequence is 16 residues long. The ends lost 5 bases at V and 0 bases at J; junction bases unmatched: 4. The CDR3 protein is CASSRPSGGDQETQYF. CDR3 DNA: TGTGCCAGCAGTCGTCCTAGCGGGGGGGACCAAGAGACCCAGTACTTC.

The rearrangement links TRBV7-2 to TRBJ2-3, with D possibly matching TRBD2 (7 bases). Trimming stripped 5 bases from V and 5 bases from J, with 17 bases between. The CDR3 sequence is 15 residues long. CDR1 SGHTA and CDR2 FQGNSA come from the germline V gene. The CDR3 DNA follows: TGTGCCAGCAGCCCGTCGAGGGGGGGCCTAGATACGCAGTATTTT. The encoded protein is CASSPSRGGLDTQYF.

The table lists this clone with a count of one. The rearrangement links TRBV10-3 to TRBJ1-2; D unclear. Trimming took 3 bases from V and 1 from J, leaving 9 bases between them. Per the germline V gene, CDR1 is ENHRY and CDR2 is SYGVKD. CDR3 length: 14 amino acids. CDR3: CAISDPTNNYGYTF. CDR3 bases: TGTGCCATCAGTGACCCCACCAATAACTATGGCTACACCTTC.

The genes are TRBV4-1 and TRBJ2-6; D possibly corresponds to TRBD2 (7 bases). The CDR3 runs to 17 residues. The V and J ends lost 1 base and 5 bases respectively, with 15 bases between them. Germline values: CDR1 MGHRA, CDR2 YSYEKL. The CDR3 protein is CASSQGSGGARANVLTF. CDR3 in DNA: TGCGCCAGCAGCCAAGGATCGGGGGGCGCTAGGGCCAACGTCCTGACTTTC.